The next 4 T cell receptor beta chains were all read from a single sample in a study of cytomegalovirus exposure and HLA in healthy donors. PCR primers comprised 60 Vbeta and 13 Jbeta primers. Here immunoSEQ multiplex PCR was the method, and the copy in TCRdb shows in-frame clones only, minus some. The table includes about 210,000 clones, 82% detected once. Sequencing used PBMCs. The origin of the receptors is a middle-aged man in good health and CMV-seropositive.

V gene TRBV15 combines with J gene TRBJ1-2, with 7 bases lining up with TRBD1. The length of the CDR3 is 13 residues. Germline loops: CDR1 LNHNV, CDR2 YYDKDF (reference sequence). Germline trimming cut 3 bases from V and 7 bases from J; bases unmatched to any gene: 5. CDR3 region: CATSSQGEAGYTF. CDR3 DNA sequence: TGTGCCACCAGCAGTCAGGGGGAGGCTGGCTACACCTTC.

J is TRBJ1-4 and V is TRBV29-1, with D possibly TRBD1 on 5 matching bases. CDR1 is SQVTM, CDR2 ANQGSEA, per germline. The germline V and J ends were trimmed by 6 bases and 7 bases, with 18 bases remaining between them. CDR3 size: 14 residues. The CDR3 DNA sequence: TGCAGCGTCCGGCGGGGGGGTGTAGGTGAAAAACTGTTTTTT. Amino acids: CSVRRGGVGEKLFF.

A few counts support this clone. The chain is built from TRBV5-1 and TRBJ2-3; D perhaps matches TRBD2 (6 bases). The CDR3 sequence is 16 residues long. The V and J ends lost 2 bases and 2 bases respectively, with 15 bases between them. The V gene's germline CDR1 is SGHRS and CDR2 YFSETQ. CDR3 protein: CASSFGAAGITDTQYF. CDR3 coding DNA: TGCGCCAGCAGCTTTGGGGCAGCGGGTATCACAGATACGCAGTATTTT.

This clone was detected once. The chain is built from TRBV7-8 and TRBJ2-3, with TRBD2 matching 10 bases. The V segment lost 5 bases and the J segment 1 base; nucleotides outside the gene matches: 6. In germline, CDR1 is SGHVS, CDR2 FQNEAQ. This CDR3 region has 16 residues. The CDR3 region has the DNA TGTGCCAGCAGCCCTAGCGGGGGCCGACGCACAGATACGCAGTATTTT. Amino acids: CASSPSGGRRTDTQYF.